This passage covers 32 T cell receptor beta chains from one sample sequenced in a study of OX40 agonist ivuxolimab in advanced cancers. The library was made by the immunoSEQ multiplex PCR assay. Entries here come from immuneACCESS through TCRdb and include only in-frame sequences with V and J called. Some clones fail to appear in such tables; in the studies checked, an unresolved V gene covers under half of the shortfall, and the cause of the remainder is unknown. Here the sample has 40,000 to 60,000 clones; around nine tenths occur a single time. The ten top clones hold around 2% of the sample. The sample here was CD4+ or CD8+ T cells sorted from blood, taken in a trial of the OX40 agonist ivuxolimab. The source is an adult with an advanced solid tumor such as melanoma, head and neck, liver or kidney cancer.

The chain has TRBV4-3 and TRBJ2-7; 12 bases align to TRBD2. Trimming cost V 4 bases and J 4 bases; bases outside gene matches: 8. Germline CDR1 is LGHNA and CDR2 is YSLEER. The CDR3 is 16 residues long. The DNA for the CDR3 is TGCGCCAGCAGCCCTATTCCGACTAGCGGGGGTTACGAGCAGTACTTC. Translation gives CASSPIPTSGGYEQYF.

The J gene is TRBJ2-1, the V gene TRBV7-3; 11 bases line up with TRBD2. The CDR3 has 15 amino acids. Losses at the gene ends were 5 bases for V and 8 bases for J; bases not matched to a gene: 8. Germline lookup yields CDR1 SGHTA and CDR2 FQGTGA. Here the CDR3 DNA reads TGTGCCAGCAGCCCAACTAGCGGGGGTTTCGATGAGCAGTTCTTC. This gives the protein CASSPTSGGFDEQFF.

This clone was counted a few times. The chain is built from TRBV2 and TRBJ1-2; D might be TRBD1 (6 bases). Trimming pared 5 bases from V and 3 bases from J, leaving 10 bases between. The V gene's germline CDR1 is SNHLY and CDR2 FYNNEI. The CDR3 covers 13 residues. The CDR3 sequence: CASSLDRDYGYTF. The CDR3 DNA follows: TGTGCCAGCAGTTTGGACAGAGACTATGGCTACACCTTC.

The CDR3 reads CASSTTTGTGNTIYF. CDR3 sequence (DNA): TGTGCCAGTAGTACAACGACAGGGACCGGAAACACCATATATTTT. V and J are TRBV19 and TRBJ1-3; 7 nucleotides align to TRBD1. Germline CDR1 and CDR2: LNHDA and SQIVND (reference sequence). The CDR3 loop spans 15 amino acids. J was trimmed by 4 bases and V by 4 bases; bases with no gene match: 7.

V gene TRBV6-1 combines with J gene TRBJ1-2; weak D call: TRBD1 (6 bases). Per the germline V gene, CDR1 is MNHNS and CDR2 is SASEGT. This CDR3 spans 14 amino acids. V lost 6 bases and J lost 0, with 11 bases in between. The CDR3 here is CASSKDRANYGYTF. For the CDR3, the DNA is TGTGCCAGCAGCAAGGACAGAGCTAACTATGGCTACACCTTC.

The chain couples TRBV14 to TRBJ2-6, with 10 positions matching TRBD1. Germline V CDR1 and CDR2: SGHDN, FVKESK. The CDR3 is made up of 16 amino acids. Unmatched junction bases numbered 0, after V lost 4 bases and J lost 0 bases. The CDR3 reads CASSRDRGSGANVLTF. The CDR3 DNA reads TGTGCCAGCAGCCGGGACAGGGGCTCTGGGGCCAACGTCCTGACTTTC.

The chain has TRBV11-1 and TRBJ2-6, with D unclear. Trimming removed 4 bases from V and 0 bases from J, with 10 bases in between. The germline V gene encodes CDR1 SGHAT and CDR2 FQDESV (reference sequence). The CDR3 loop spans 16 amino acids. The CDR3 here is CASSSRGHSGANVLTF. The DNA of the CDR3 is TGTGCCAGCAGCTCCCGTGGGCACTCTGGGGCCAACGTCCTGACTTTC.

V and J are TRBV7-2 and TRBJ2-7; TRBD2 might be the D (6 bases). V was trimmed by 3 bases and J by 3 bases, leaving 9 bases between them. Germline assignment: CDR1 SGHTA and CDR2 FQGNSA. The CDR3 contains 13 residues. CDR3 DNA sequence: TGTGCCAGCAGCTTCCGGGAGAACTACGAGCAGTACTTC. It is translated as CASSFRENYEQYF.

The CDR3 here is CASSPQVEGLLSGNTIYF. CDR3 sequence (DNA): TGCGCCAGCAGCCCCCAGGTGGAGGGGCTCCTCTCTGGAAACACCATATATTTT. The chain combines TRBV5-1 with TRBJ1-3; perhaps TRBD1 as D (5 bases). The CDR3 consists of 18 residues. Trimming took off 4 bases at V and 0 bases at J, with 20 bases between the two ends. Germline V gene data show CDR1 as SGHRS and CDR2 as YFSETQ.

The chain links TRBV30 to TRBJ1-6; D unclear. CDR3 size: 14 residues. V shed 7 bases and J shed 5 bases, with 15 bases lying between them. Germline V gives CDR1 GTSNPN, CDR2 SVGIG (reference sequence). CDR3 in DNA: TGTGCCTCGAGGGTACTACTAAATAATTCACCCCTCCACTTT. Translating gives CASRVLLNNSPLHF.

The rearrangement uses TRBV6-5 and TRBJ2-7; the D call may be TRBD1 or TRBD2 (5 bases each). CDR1 is MNHEY and CDR2 is SVGAGI in the germline V gene. Trimming took off 2 bases at V and 3 bases at J, with 14 bases between the two ends. The CDR3 is 15 residues long. As DNA, the CDR3 is TGTGCCAGCAGTTACCGGGACGGGCGCTTCTACGAGCAGTACTTC. Encoded protein: CASSYRDGRFYEQYF.

The J gene is TRBJ2-2, the V gene TRBV7-3, with 11 positions matching TRBD1. There are 16 residues in the CDR3. Germline V gene sequence: CDR1 SGHTA, CDR2 FQGTGA. J lost 5 bases, V lost 5 bases, and 7 bases had no gene match. The CDR3 loop is CASSAKGQGVTGELFF. CDR3 nucleotides: TGTGCCAGCAGCGCAAAGGGACAGGGGGTAACCGGGGAGCTGTTTTTT.

The chain couples TRBV5-1 to TRBJ1-1; TRBD1 agrees at 9 bases. The CDR3 consists of 13 residues. From germline, CDR1 is SGHRS and CDR2 YFSETQ. J gave up 6 bases and V 4 bases, and 4 bases lay outside the gene matches. The CDR3 DNA reads TGCGCCAGCAGCCTGGGACAGGGCGCTGAAGCTTTCTTT. Its protein product is CASSLGQGAEAFF.

The rearrangement links TRBV6-5 to TRBJ2-1, with a weak D call TRBD2 (6 bases). This CDR3 contains 14 residues. Looked up from germline, CDR1 is MNHEY and CDR2 is SVGAGI. Deletions cut 8 bases from V and 0 bases from J, with 11 bases between. Written as DNA, the CDR3 is TGTGCCAGCCTAGGCGGGGTCTCCTACAATGAGCAGTTCTTC. Translated, it gives CASLGGVSYNEQFF.

This chain joins TRBV19 and TRBJ1-6; tentative D call: TRBD1 (5 bases). The CDR3 is 15 amino acids. V was pared by 3 bases and J by 7 bases, with 13 bases between. Germline-derived CDR1 and CDR2 are LNHDA and SQIVND (reference sequence). CDR3 in amino acids: CASSIGTPKNSPLHF. The CDR3 nucleotides are TGTGCCAGTAGTATCGGGACTCCGAAGAATTCACCCCTCCACTTT.

J is TRBJ1-2 and V is TRBV19; 8 bases are a match to TRBD1. Germline CDR1 is LNHDA and CDR2 is SQIVND (reference sequence). V gave up 5 bases and J gave up 3 bases; unmatched junction bases: 8. The length of the CDR3 is 15 residues. As DNA, the CDR3 is TGTGCCAGTAGTGCGTCTGACAGGGGTTACTATGGCTACACCTTC. Its protein is CASSASDRGYYGYTF.

The V gene is TRBV7-9, the J gene TRBJ2-7, with TRBD2 matching over 8 bases. The CDR3 consists of 14 residues. Germline V gene lookup returns CDR1 SEHNR and CDR2 FQNEAQ (reference sequence). The ends lost 2 bases at V and 7 bases at J; junction bases unmatched: 7. The CDR3: CASSLSAGAGEQYF. The DNA of the CDR3 is TGTGCCAGCAGCTTATCAGCGGGGGCAGGGGAGCAGTACTTC.

The V call is TRBV27, the J call TRBJ2-1; TRBD2 matches 10 bases. CDR1 and CDR2 from the germline V gene are MNHEY and SMNVEV (reference sequence). The CDR3 contains 15 residues. V was pared by 11 bases and J by 4 bases, with 11 bases of the junction left unmatched. The CDR3 DNA reads TGTGCCTCCTCTAGCGGGAGCCAGGGATACAATGAGCAGTTCTTC. It translates to CASSSGSQGYNEQFF.

The chain couples TRBV7-2 to TRBJ2-7, with 9 bases lining up with TRBD2. Losses at the gene ends were 1 base for V and 3 bases for J; bases not matched to a gene: 4. Germline V gene lookup returns CDR1 SGHTA and CDR2 FQGNSA. The CDR3 covers 15 residues. CDR3 bases: TGTGCCAGCAGCTTAGGTAGCGGGAGTCTCTACGAGCAGTACTTC. Protein: CASSLGSGSLYEQYF.

The chain employs TRBV9 and TRBJ1-1; possibly TRBD1 for D (5 bases). Germline CDR1 is SGDLS and CDR2 is YYNGEE. The CDR3 spans 14 residues. Trimming removed 0 bases at V and 4 bases at J, with 10 bases between. The CDR3 nucleotides are TGTGCCAGCAGCGTAGGGTGGGGGAGCACTGAAGCTTTCTTT. Its protein is CASSVGWGSTEAFF.

The chain uses TRBV2 and TRBJ1-1; no firm D call. Germline CDR1 reads SNHLY; CDR2 reads FYNNEI. Deletions cut 8 bases from V and 5 bases from J, with 15 bases between. The CDR3 runs to 13 residues. The CDR3 loop reads CASSTHEETEAFF. For the CDR3, the DNA is TGTGCCAGCTCAACCCACGAGGAGACTGAAGCTTTCTTT.

The chain links TRBV29-1 to TRBJ2-7; perhaps D is TRBD1 or TRBD2 (6 bases each). Germline lookup yields CDR1 SQVTM and CDR2 ANQGSEA. With 5 bases removed from V and 3 bases from J, the gap between germline ends came to 11 bases. The CDR3 is made up of 12 amino acids. CDR3 region: CSVRGQGYEQYF. DNA for the CDR3: TGCAGCGTTCGGGGGCAGGGCTACGAGCAGTACTTC.

J is TRBJ2-3 and V is TRBV2; 7 bases fit TRBD1. This CDR3 contains 14 residues. Germline assignment: CDR1 SNHLY and CDR2 FYNNEI. V lost 4 bases and J lost 1; bases outside the gene matches: 2. The CDR3 DNA is TGTGCCAGCAGTGGACAGGGCGGCACAGATACGCAGTATTTT. Protein product: CASSGQGGTDTQYF.

The chain uses TRBV19 and TRBJ1-4; a possible D gene is TRBD1 (5 bases). The CDR3 has 13 amino acids. CDR1 is LNHDA and CDR2 is SQIVND in the germline V gene (reference sequence). V lost 7 bases and J 7 bases, leaving 13 bases between the germline ends. CDR3 bases: TGTGCCAGTACTCGGGGCTTAAGTGAAAAACTGTTTTTT. Translated: CASTRGLSEKLFF.

The rearrangement joins TRBV5-5 to TRBJ1-5, with D tentatively TRBD1 (5 bases). The length of the CDR3 is 14 residues. The germline CDR1 and CDR2 sequences are SGHKS and YYEKEE (reference sequence). Trimming pared 4 bases from V and 4 bases from J, leaving 12 bases between. CDR3 DNA: TGTGCCAGCAGCCGGGACCCCGGGAATCAGCCCCAGCATTTT. Translated, it gives CASSRDPGNQPQHF.

The chain is built from TRBV27 and TRBJ1-3; D is unclear. Trimming took off 5 bases at V and 3 bases at J, with 8 bases between the two ends. This CDR3 is built from 13 residues. The germline CDR1 and CDR2 sequences are MNHEY and SMNVEV (reference sequence). CDR3 sequence (DNA): TGTGCCAGCAGTCCCCGCCTTGGAAACACCATATATTTT. Residues: CASSPRLGNTIYF.

This chain uses TRBV7-3 with TRBJ1-3; D remains unclear. The germline gives CDR1 SGHTA, CDR2 FQGTGA. There are 13 residues in the CDR3. Trimming left V 5 bases short and J 4 bases short, with 9 bases between. In DNA form, the CDR3 reads TGTGCCAGCAGCAAGGGCGTGGGAAACACCATATATTTT. This encodes CASSKGVGNTIYF.

The chain recombines TRBV10-3 with TRBJ2-7, with D perhaps TRBD1 (5 bases). The CDR3 spans 12 residues. Germline CDR1 reads ENHRY; CDR2 reads SYGVKD. V lost 6 bases, J lost 1 base, and 7 bases lay in between. CDR3 nucleotides: TGTGCCATCAGCCAGGGATCCTACGAGCAGTACTTC. This gives the protein CAISQGSYEQYF.

The chain carries TRBV5-5 and TRBJ2-1, with D possibly TRBD2 on 6 matching bases. Germline loops: CDR1 SGHKS, CDR2 YYEKEE (reference sequence). This CDR3 has 15 amino acids. V dropped 0 bases and J dropped 1 base, with 8 bases sitting between them. The CDR3 loop is CASSLGAGSYNEQFF. CDR3 coding DNA: TGTGCCAGCAGCTTGGGGGCGGGGTCCTACAATGAGCAGTTCTTC.

This sequence joins TRBV5-1 and TRBJ1-5, with D maybe TRBD1 (5 bases). From germline, CDR1 is SGHRS and CDR2 YFSETQ. The CDR3 has 16 amino acids. Trimming took 0 bases from V and 1 from J, leaving 11 bases between them. The CDR3 nucleotides read TGCGCCAGCAGCTTGGCGGGCAGGGCCAGCAATCAGCCCCAGCATTTT. Amino acids: CASSLAGRASNQPQHF.

The chain joins TRBV28 to TRBJ2-7, with D tentatively TRBD2 (5 bases). Germline values: CDR1 MDHEN, CDR2 SYDVKM. CDR3 size: 15 residues. V was clipped by 2 bases and J by 6 bases, with 17 bases between them. CDR3 nucleotides: TGTGCCAGCAGTTTACTCTATCCACTAGATACCGAGCAGTACTTC. Translated: CASSLLYPLDTEQYF.

The chain combines TRBV18 with TRBJ1-2; the D is unclear. Trimming took 6 bases from V and 3 from J, leaving 11 bases between them. Germline CDR1 is KGHSH and CDR2 is LQKENI. This CDR3 region has 13 residues. The CDR3 region is CASSRLDDYGYTF. CDR3 nucleotide sequence: TGTGCCAGCTCCCGTCTAGATGACTATGGCTACACCTTC.